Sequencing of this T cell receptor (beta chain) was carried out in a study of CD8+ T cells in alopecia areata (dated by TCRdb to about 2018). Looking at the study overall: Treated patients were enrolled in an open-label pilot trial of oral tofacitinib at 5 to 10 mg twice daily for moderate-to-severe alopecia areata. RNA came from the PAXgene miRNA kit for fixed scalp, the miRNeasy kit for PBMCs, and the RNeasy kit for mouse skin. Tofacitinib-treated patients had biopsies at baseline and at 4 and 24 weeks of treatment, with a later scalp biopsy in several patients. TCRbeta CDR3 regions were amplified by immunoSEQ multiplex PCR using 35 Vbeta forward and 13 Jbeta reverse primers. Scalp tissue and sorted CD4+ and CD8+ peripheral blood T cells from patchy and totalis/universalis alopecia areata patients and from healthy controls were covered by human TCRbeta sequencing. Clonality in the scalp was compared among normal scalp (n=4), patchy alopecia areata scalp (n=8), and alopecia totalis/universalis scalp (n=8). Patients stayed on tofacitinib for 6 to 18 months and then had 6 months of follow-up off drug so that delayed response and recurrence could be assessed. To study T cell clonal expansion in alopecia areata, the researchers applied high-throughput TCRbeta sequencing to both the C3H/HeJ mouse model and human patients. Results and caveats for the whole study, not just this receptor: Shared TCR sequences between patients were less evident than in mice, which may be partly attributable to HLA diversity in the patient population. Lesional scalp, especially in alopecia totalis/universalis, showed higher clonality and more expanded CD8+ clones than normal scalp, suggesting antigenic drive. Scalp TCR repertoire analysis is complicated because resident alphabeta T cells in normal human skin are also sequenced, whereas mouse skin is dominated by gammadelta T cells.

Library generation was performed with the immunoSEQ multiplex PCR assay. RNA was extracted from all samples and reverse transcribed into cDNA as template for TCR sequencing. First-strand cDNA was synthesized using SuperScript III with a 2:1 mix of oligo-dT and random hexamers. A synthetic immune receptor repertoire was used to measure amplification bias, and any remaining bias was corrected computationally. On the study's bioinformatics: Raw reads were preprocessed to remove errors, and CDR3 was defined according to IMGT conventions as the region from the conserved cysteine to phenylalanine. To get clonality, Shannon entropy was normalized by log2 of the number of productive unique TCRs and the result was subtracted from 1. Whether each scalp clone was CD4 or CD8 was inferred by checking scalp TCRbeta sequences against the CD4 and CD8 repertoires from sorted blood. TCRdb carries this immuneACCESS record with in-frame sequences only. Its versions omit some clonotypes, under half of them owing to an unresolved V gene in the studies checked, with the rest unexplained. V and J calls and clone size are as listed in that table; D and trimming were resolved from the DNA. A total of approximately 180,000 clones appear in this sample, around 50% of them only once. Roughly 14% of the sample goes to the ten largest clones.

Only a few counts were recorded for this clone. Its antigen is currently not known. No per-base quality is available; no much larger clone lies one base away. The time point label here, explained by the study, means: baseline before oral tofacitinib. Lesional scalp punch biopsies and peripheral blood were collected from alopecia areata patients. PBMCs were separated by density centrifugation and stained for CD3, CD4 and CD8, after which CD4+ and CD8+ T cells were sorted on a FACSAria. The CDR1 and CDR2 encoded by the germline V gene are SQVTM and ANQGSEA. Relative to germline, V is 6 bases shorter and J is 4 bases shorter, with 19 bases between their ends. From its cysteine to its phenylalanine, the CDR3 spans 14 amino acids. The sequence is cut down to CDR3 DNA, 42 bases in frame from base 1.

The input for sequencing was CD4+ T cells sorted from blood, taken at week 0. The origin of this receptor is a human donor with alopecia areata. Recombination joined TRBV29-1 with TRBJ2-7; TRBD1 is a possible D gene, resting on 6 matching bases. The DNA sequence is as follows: TGCAGCGTCTCGCCGAGGGCAGGGGCATACGAGCAGTACTTC. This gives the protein CSVSPRAGAYEQYF.